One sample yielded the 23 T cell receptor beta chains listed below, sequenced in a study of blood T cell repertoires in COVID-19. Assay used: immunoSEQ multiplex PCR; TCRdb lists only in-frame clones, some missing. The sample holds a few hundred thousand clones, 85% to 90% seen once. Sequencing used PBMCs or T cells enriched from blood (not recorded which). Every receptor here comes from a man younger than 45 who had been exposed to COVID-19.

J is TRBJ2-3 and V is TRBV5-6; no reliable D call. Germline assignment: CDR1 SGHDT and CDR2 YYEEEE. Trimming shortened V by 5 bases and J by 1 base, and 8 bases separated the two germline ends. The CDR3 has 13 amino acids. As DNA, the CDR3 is TGTGCCAGCAGGGCTTCCGGCACAGATACGCAGTATTTT. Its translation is CASRASGTDTQYF. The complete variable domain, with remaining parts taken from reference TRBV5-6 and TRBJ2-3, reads DAGVTQSPTHLIKTRGQQVTLRCSPKSGHDTVSWYQQALGQGPQFIFQYYEEEERQRGNFPDRFSGHQFPNYSSELNVNALLLGDSALYLCASRASGTDTQYFGPGTRLTVL.

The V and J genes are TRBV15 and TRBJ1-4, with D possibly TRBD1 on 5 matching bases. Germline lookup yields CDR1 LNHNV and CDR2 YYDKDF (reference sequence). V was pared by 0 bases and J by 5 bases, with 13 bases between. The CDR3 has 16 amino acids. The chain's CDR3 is CATSRDAAGNNEKLFF. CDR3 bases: TGTGCCACCAGCAGAGATGCCGCAGGGAACAATGAAAAACTGTTTTTT. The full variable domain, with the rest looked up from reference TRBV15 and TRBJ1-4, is DAMVIQNPRYQVTQFGKPVTLSCSQTLNHNVMYWYQQKSSQAPKLLFHYYDKDFNNEADTPDNFQSRRPNTSFCFLDIRSPGLGDTAMYLCATSRDAAGNNEKLFFGSGTQLSVL.

The CDR3 nucleotides read TGTGCCAGTAGTCCCTCTGGGGGGGCACACACCGGGGAGCTGTTTTTT. As protein: CASSPSGGAHTGELFF. This chain connects TRBV19 to TRBJ2-2; perhaps TRBD2 as D (7 bases). The ends were cut back, 5 bases at V and 3 bases at J, with 16 bases in the middle. This CDR3 spans 16 amino acids. Germline V gene lookup returns CDR1 LNHDA and CDR2 SQIVND (reference sequence).

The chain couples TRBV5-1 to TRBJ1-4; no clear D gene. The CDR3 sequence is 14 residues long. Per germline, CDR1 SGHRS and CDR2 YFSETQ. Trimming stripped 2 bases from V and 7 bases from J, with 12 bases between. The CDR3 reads CASSFGGVVEKLFF. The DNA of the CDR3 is TGCGCCAGCAGCTTTGGAGGTGTTGTTGAAAAACTGTTTTTT.

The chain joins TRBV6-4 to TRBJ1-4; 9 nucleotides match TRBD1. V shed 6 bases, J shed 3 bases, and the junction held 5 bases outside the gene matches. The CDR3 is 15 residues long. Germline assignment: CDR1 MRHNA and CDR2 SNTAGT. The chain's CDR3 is CASSGRQGANEKLFF. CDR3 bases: TGTGCCAGCAGCGGGAGACAGGGGGCTAATGAAAAACTGTTTTTT.

CDR3 residues: CASSPGDSNAIYF. In nucleotides, the CDR3 is TGCGCCAGCAGCCCGGGGGACTCCAACGCCATATATTTT. This chain links TRBV5-1 with TRBJ1-3, with D possibly matching TRBD1 (5 bases). Germline V gene data show CDR1 as SGHRS and CDR2 as YFSETQ. The V and J ends lost 4 bases and 11 bases respectively, with 16 bases between them. The length of the CDR3 is 13 residues. The full variable domain, its missing parts supplied by reference TRBV5-1 and TRBJ1-3, is KAGVTQTPRYLIKTRGQQVTLSCSPISGHRSVSWYQQTPGQGLQFLFEYFSETQRNKGNFPGRFSGRQFSNSRSEMNVSTLELGDSALYLCASSPGDSNAIYFGEGSWLTVV.

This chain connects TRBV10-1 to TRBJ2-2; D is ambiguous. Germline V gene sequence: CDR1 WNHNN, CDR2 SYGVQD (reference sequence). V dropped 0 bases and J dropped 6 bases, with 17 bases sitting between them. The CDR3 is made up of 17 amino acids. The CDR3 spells CASSESRSSLRAGELFF. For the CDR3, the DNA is TGCGCCAGCAGTGAGTCGAGAAGCAGTCTCCGGGCCGGGGAGCTGTTTTTT.

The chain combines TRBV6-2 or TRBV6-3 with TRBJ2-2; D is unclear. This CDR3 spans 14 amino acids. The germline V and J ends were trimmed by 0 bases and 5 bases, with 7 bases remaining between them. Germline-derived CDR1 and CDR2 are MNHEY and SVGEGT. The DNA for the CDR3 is TGTGCCAGCAGTTACTCTCGAGGAACCGGGGAGCTGTTTTTT. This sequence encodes CASSYSRGTGELFF.

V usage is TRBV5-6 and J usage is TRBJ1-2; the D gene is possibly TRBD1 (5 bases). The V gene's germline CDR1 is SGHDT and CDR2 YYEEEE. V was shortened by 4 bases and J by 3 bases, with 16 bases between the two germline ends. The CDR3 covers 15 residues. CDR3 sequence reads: CASSQLAGRYYGYTF. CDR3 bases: TGTGCCAGCAGCCAACTCGCGGGACGCTACTATGGCTACACCTTC.

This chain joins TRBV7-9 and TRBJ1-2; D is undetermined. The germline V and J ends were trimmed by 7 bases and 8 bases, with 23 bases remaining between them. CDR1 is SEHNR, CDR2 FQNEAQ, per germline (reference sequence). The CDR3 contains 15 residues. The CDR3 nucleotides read TGTGCCAGCATCTCCGGGGAGTTGGGTCCTATCGGCTACACCTTC. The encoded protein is CASISGELGPIGYTF.

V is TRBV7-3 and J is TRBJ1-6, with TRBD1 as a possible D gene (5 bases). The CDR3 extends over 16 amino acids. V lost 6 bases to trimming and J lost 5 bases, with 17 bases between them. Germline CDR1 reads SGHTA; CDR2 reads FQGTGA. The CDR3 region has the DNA TGTGCCAGCAGTCCCCGGGGGGATAGAAATAATTCACCCCTCCACTTT. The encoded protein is CASSPRGDRNNSPLHF.

The DNA for the CDR3 is TGCGCCAGCAGCTTGAGTCAGGGAGGGGCGGATACGCAGTATTTT. Translated: CASSLSQGGADTQYF. The chain recombines TRBV5-1 with TRBJ2-3; 7 bases agree with TRBD2. Trimming at V came to 1 base and at J to 6 bases, leaving 8 bases not matched to a gene. The germline CDR1 and CDR2 sequences are SGHRS and YFSETQ. The CDR3 covers 15 residues.

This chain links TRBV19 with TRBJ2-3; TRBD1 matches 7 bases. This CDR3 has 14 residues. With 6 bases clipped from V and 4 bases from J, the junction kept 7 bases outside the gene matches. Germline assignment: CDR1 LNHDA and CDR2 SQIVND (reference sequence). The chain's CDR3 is CASRTGFVADTQYF. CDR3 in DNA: TGTGCCAGTAGGACAGGGTTCGTTGCAGATACGCAGTATTTT.

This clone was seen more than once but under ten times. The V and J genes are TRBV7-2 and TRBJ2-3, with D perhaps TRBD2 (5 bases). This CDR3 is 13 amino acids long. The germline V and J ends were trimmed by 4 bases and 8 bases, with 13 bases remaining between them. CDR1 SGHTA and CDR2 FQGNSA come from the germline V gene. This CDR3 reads CASSSTSEGTQYF. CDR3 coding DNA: TGTGCCAGCAGCTCAACCTCCGAGGGTACGCAGTATTTT.

The CDR3 sequence is CASRRYSGTGGSEQYF. CDR3 DNA: TGTGCCAGCAGACGTTACTCCGGGACAGGGGGCTCCGAGCAGTACTTC. The chain uses TRBV13 and TRBJ2-7, with TRBD1 matching over 12 bases. The CDR3 loop spans 16 amino acids. Trimming took 6 bases from V and 6 from J; bases not matched to a gene: 12. Germline values: CDR1 PRHDT, CDR2 FYEKMQ (reference sequence).

DNA for the CDR3: TGTGCCAGCAGCCAAGAGGGCCAAGCTTTCTTT. Protein sequence: CASSQEGQAFF. The rearrangement links TRBV3-1 (or the pseudogene TRBV3-2) to TRBJ1-1; unclear D gene. V was pared by 0 bases and J by 9 bases, with 5 bases between. Germline assignment: CDR1 LGHDT and CDR2 YNNKEL (reference sequence). The CDR3 runs to 11 residues.

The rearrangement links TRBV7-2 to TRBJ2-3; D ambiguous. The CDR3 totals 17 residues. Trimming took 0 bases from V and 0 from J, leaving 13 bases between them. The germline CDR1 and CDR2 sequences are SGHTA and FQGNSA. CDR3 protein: CASSLAHRRASTDTQYF. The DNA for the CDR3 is TGTGCCAGCAGCTTAGCTCACCGGAGAGCTAGCACAGATACGCAGTATTTT. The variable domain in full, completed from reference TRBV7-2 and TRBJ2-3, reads GAGVSQSPSNKVTEKGKDVELRCDPISGHTALYWYRQSLGQGLEFLIYFQGNSAPDKSGLPSDRFSAERTGGSVSTLTIQRTQQEDSAVYLCASSLAHRRASTDTQYFGPGTRLTVL.

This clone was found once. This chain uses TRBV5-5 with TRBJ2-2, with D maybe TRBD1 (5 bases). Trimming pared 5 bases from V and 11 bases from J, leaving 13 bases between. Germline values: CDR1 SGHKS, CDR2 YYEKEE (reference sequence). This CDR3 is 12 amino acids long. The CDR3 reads CASRGLPGELFF. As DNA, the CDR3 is TGTGCCAGCAGGGGGCTGCCTGGCGAGCTGTTTTTT.

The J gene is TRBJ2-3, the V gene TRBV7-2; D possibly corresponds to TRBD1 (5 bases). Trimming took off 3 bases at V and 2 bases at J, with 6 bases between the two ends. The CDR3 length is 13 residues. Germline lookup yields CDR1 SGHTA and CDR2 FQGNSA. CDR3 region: CASSLGHTDTQYF. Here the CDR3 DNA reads TGTGCCAGCAGCTTGGGGCACACAGATACGCAGTATTTT.

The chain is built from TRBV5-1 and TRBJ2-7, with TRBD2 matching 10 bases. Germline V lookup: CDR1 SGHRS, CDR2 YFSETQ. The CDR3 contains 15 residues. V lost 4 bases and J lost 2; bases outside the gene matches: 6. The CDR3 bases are TGCGCCAGCAGCCCGGGACTAGCGAGAACCTACGAGCAGTACTTC. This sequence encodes CASSPGLARTYEQYF.

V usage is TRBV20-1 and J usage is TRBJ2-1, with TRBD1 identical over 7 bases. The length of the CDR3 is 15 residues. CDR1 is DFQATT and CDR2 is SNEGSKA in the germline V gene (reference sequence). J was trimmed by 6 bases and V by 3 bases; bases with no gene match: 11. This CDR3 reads CSASNFGDRSNEQFF. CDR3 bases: TGCAGTGCTAGTAATTTCGGGGACAGATCCAATGAGCAGTTCTTC.

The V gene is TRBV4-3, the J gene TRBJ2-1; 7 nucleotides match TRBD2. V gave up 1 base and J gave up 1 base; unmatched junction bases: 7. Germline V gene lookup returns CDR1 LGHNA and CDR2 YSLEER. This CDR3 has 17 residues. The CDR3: CASSQVGGEGSYNEQFF. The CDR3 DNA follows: TGCGCCAGCAGCCAAGTTGGGGGGGAAGGATCCTACAATGAGCAGTTCTTC.

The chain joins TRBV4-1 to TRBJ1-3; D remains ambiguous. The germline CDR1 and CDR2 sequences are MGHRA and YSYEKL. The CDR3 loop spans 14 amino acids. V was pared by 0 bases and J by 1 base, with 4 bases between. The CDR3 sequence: CASSQESSGNTIYF. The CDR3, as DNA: TGCGCCAGCAGCCAAGAATCATCTGGAAACACCATATATTTT.